This T cell receptor (beta chain) is from a study of regulatory T cells in long-lasting Graves disease. Overall study findings and caveats: The sample size was small, and this may have reduced accuracy.

Relying on iRepertoire HTBI primers and Arm-PCR of CDR3 regions, the team built TCR beta libraries. Using its own MiXCR run on the multiplex PCR reads, TCRdb lists one record per CDR3 protein. The sample shows 400,000 to 500,000 distinct CDR3 sequences, about 20% of them seen only once. Indicated time point: persistent/refractory GD, antithyroid drugs over 5 years with positive TRAb. Extracted PBMC RNA gave rise to the TCR library. Each of the patients was recruited from an endocrinology department situated in Xi'an, China. This clonotype came up many times. Its antigen remains unknown. Trimming shortened V by 2 bases and J by 4 bases, and 8 bases separated the two germline ends. The length of the CDR3 is 14 residues. Germline CDR1 and CDR2: SGHAT and FQNNGV.

The clonotype comes from a female donor with Graves disease. The specimen comprised peripheral blood mononuclear cells (PBMCs), sampled when the disease was refractory, from a patient treated with antithyroid drugs. The J gene is TRBJ1-4, the V gene TRBV11-2, with D hard to call. CDR3: CASSLKYSNEKLFF. The CDR3 DNA reads TGTGCCAGCAGCTTAAAGTACAGTAATGAAAAACTGTTTTTT.